One sample yielded the 9 T cell receptor beta chains listed below, sequenced in a study of regulatory T cells in long-lasting Graves disease. The time point: newly diagnosed GD, antithyroid drugs for less than 3 months. Preparation of the TCR library used RNA extracted from PBMCs. Building of the TCR beta libraries involved iRepertoire HTBI primers and Arm-PCR of CDR3 regions. TCRdb passed the multiplex PCR reads through MiXCR, listing each CDR3 protein once. The repertoire holds 400,000 to 500,000 distinct CDR3 sequences, with around 17% as singletons. This same sample was also part of a study on T cells in Graves' hyperthyroidism and ophthalmopathy.

Sequencing used peripheral blood mononuclear cells (PBMCs), obtained at new diagnosis, from a patient treated with antithyroid drugs. Source of these receptors: a woman between 18 and 29 years old with Graves disease.

This clonotype was counted at least ten times. The V and J genes are TRBV18 and TRBJ2-7; 9 bases are a match to TRBD1. The CDR3 is 15 amino acids. J was trimmed by 6 bases and V by 1 base; bases with no gene match: 7. Per germline, CDR1 KGHSH and CDR2 LQKENI. The CDR3 nucleotides are TGTGCCAGCTCACCACTGGGGACAGGGACGGTCGAGCAGTACTTC. Amino acid sequence: CASSPLGTGTVEQYF.

This clonotype was seen repeatedly, ten times or more. Sequence at one end of the junction differs from germline and may be a read error. The chain has TRBV12-3 or TRBV12-4 and TRBJ2-7, with D possibly being TRBD1 or TRBD2 (5 bases each). This CDR3 is built from 14 residues. This CDR3 reads CASSLVGGTYEQYF. In DNA, the CDR3 is TGTGCCAGCAGCTTAGTTGGGGGAACCTACGAGCAGTACTTC.

This clonotype was counted only a few times. The V and J genes are TRBV7-9 and TRBJ1-1, with 9 bases lining up with TRBD1. J lost 4 bases, V lost 5 bases, and 17 bases had no gene match. This CDR3 is 18 amino acids long. Germline CDR1 and CDR2: SEHNR and FQNEAQ (reference sequence). The CDR3 sequence is CASSPGTGGVSGSTEAFF. The CDR3, as DNA: TGTGCCAGCAGCCCCGGTACAGGGGGCGTAAGCGGGAGCACTGAAGCTTTCTTT. Drawing the rest from reference TRBV7-9 and TRBJ1-1, the complete variable domain is DTGVSQNPRHKITKRGQNVTFRCDPISEHNRLYWYRQTLGQGPEFLTYFQNEAQLEKSRLLSDRFSAERPKGSFSTLEIQRTEQGDSAMYLCASSPGTGGVSGSTEAFFGQGTRLTVV.

V and J are TRBV24-1 and TRBJ1-1, with 8 bases lining up with TRBD1. Trimming took 5 bases from V and 3 from J; bases not matched to a gene: 4. Per germline, CDR1 KGHDR and CDR2 SFDVKD. The CDR3 spans 14 residues. The CDR3 reads CATSASRGHTEAFF. The CDR3 DNA sequence: TGTGCCACCAGTGCCTCCAGGGGGCACACTGAAGCTTTCTTT.

The sample holds many counts of this clonotype. The gene calls are TRBV27 and TRBJ2-6; the D call may be TRBD1 or TRBD2 (6 bases each). Trimming removed 5 bases from V and 0 bases from J, with 20 bases in between. The CDR3 contains 19 residues. CDR1 is MNHEY and CDR2 is SMNVEV in the germline V gene (reference sequence). CDR3 nucleotide sequence: TGTGCCAGCAGTCTCATAGGGGGGATGGGGGGCTCTGGGGCCAACGTCCTGACTTTC. This gives the protein CASSLIGGMGGSGANVLTF.

This clonotype was picked up many times. The CDR3 DNA reads TGTGCCAGCAGTGAGAATTCAGCTAACTATGGCTACACCTTC. This sequence encodes CASSENSANYGYTF. The chain is built from TRBV28 and TRBJ1-2; D unresolved. This CDR3 comprises 14 residues. The germline V gene has CDR1 MDHEN and CDR2 SYDVKM. Trimming removed 5 bases at V and 0 bases at J, with 10 bases between.

This clonotype turned up a few times. V usage is TRBV5-6 and J usage is TRBJ2-7; perhaps TRBD2 as D (6 bases). Trimming left V 0 bases short and J 1 base short, with 11 bases between. Germline V gene sequence: CDR1 SGHDT, CDR2 YYEEEE. The CDR3 has 15 residues. The CDR3 region is CASSLGGGRSYEQYF. The CDR3 bases are TGTGCCAGCAGCTTGGGGGGAGGCCGATCCTACGAGCAGTACTTC.

This clonotype was recorded at least ten times. This chain joins TRBV20-1 and TRBJ1-1; 12 nucleotides line up with TRBD1. The CDR3 has 15 amino acids. V lost 3 bases to trimming and J lost 4 bases; unmatched junction nucleotides: 6. Germline CDR1 reads DFQATT; CDR2 reads SNEGSKA (reference sequence). In DNA, the CDR3 is TGCAGTGCTAGGGGACAGGGGGCGGCGAGCACTGAAGCTTTCTTT. Its protein product is CSARGQGAASTEAFF.

A word on this clonotype: A much more abundant neighbour one base away suggests this may be a read error. V gene TRBV6-2 or TRBV6-3 combines with J gene TRBJ2-1; 7 bases map to TRBD2. Germline assignment: CDR1 MNHEY and CDR2 SVGEGT. The CDR3 length is 18 residues. The CDR3 loop is CANSYSKGWTRIKDEQFF. The CDR3 coding sequence is TGTGCCAACAGTTACTCGAAAGGGTGGACTAGGATTAAAGATGAGCAGTTCTTC.